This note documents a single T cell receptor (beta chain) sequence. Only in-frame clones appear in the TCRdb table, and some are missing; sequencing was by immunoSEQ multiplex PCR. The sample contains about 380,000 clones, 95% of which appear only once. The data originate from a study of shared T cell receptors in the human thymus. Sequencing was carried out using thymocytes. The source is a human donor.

CDR3 DNA: TGTGCCAGCAGGGCAGATACGCAGTATTTT. Residues: CASRADTQYF. The chain uses TRBV25-1 and TRBJ2-3; D is unresolved. V lost 6 bases, J lost 4 bases, and 2 bases lay in between. The CDR3 totals 10 residues. Per the germline V gene, CDR1 is MGHDK and CDR2 is SYGVNS.